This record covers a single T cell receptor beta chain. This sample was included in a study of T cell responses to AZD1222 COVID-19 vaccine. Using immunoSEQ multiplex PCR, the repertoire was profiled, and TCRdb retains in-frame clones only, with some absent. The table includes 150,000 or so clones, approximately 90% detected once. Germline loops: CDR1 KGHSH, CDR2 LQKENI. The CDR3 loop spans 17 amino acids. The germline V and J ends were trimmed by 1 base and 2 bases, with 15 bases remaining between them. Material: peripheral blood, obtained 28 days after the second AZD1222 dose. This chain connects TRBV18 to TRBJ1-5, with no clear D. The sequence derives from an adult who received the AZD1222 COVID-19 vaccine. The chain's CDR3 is CASSPQGLRLGNQPQHF. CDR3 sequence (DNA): TGTGCCAGCTCACCACAGGGTTTGAGGCTTGGCAATCAGCCCCAGCATTTT.